This T cell receptor beta chain was recovered during a study of metastatic and nonmetastatic thyroid tumors. As for the study in general: Where malignant and benign thyroid patients were concerned, repertoires were compared across blood and tumor or nodule tissue.

Authors' data handling: The authors used CDR3 differences across clinicopathological groups to build a distant-metastasis classifier for papillary thyroid cancer. TCRdb reassembled clones from the PCR reads with MiXCR. For this entry, the V and J calls and clone size follow TCRdb and not the study's own pipeline. The repertoire holds fewer than 35,000 clones, approximately 16% seen once, with about 19% in the top ten. Germline CDR1 reads LNHDA; CDR2 reads SQIVND (reference sequence). The CDR3 is made up of 18 amino acids. V trimming: 1 base; J trimming: 8 bases; junction bases outside the gene matches: 17. Thyroid surgery was performed in patients who had received no treatment beforehand. Regarding the study as a whole: Benign nodules reportedly had significantly lower TCR beta diversity than malignant thyroid tumors in blood and tumor.

This clone was seen at least ten times. Its antigen is unidentified. Input material: blood. The sequence was collected from a male donor with papillary thyroid cancer or a benign thyroid nodule (not recorded which). Some clones in this sample may be carry-over from other donors' samples. This chain joins TRBV19 and TRBJ2-1, with 7 nucleotides matching TRBD2. The CDR3 reads CASSIVGKSGTPGDEQFF. As DNA, the CDR3 is TGTGCCAGTAGTATAGTAGGAAAGAGCGGGACCCCGGGGGATGAGCAGTTCTTC.